Listed below are T cell receptor beta chains from one sample, sequenced in a study of T cells in Graves' hyperthyroidism and ophthalmopathy. TCRdb reanalysed the multiplex PCR reads using MiXCR and keeps one entry per CDR3 protein. The sample records around 290,000 distinct CDR3 sequences, approximately 17% being singletons. Sequencing was performed on blood. All receptors derive from a woman in her sixties with Graves' ophthalmopathy. Both conserved end residues are part of each CDR3. The D gene is left open where the match is weak. Clone size is not always given. Where it is, it says once, few, many or a class for expanded clones.

j_gene | d_gene | v_gene | abundance | CDR3nt | CDR3aa
TRBJ2-5 | TRBD2 | TRBV7-8 | . | TGTGCCAGCAGCTTAGAAGCGGGAGGGTCCGAGACCCAGTACTTC | CASSLEAGGSETQYF
TRBJ2-1 | TRBD2 | TRBV20-1 | many | TGCAGTGCTAGGCAACTAGCGGGAGGGCCTAGCCTCTACAATGAGCAGTTCTTC | CSARQLAGGPSLYNEQFF
TRBJ2-1 | TRBD2 | TRBV7-2 | many | TGTGCCAGCAGCTTGACCAGCGGGCTAGCGGGAAATAATGAGCAGTTCTTC | CASSLTSGLAGNNEQFF
TRBJ2-3 | . | TRBV14 | . | TGTGCCAGCAGCCAAGTCTCGGGGAACACAGATACGCAGTATTTT | CASSQVSGNTDTQYF
TRBJ2-5 | TRBD1 | TRBV5-8 | many | TGTGCCAGCAGCTCGGCCAGACAGGGACGACAAGAGACCCAGTACTTC | CASSSARQGRQETQYF
TRBJ1-1 | TRBD1 | TRBV5-6 | . | TGTGCCAGCAGCTGGACAGGAAGGGTGTCGAACACTGAAGCTTTCTTT | CASSWTGRVSNTEAFF
TRBJ2-7 | TRBD2 | TRBV20-1 | . | TGCAGTGCTGCTAGCGGGAGATCCGAGCAGTACTTC | CSAASGRSEQYF
TRBJ2-3 | TRBD2 | TRBV20-1 | many | TGCAGTGCTAGCGGACTAGCGGGGGGACTGACAGATACGCAGTATTTT | CSASGLAGGLTDTQYF
TRBJ2-3 | . | TRBV5-1 | many | TGCGCCAGCAGCTTGGGCTCAGCGGACACAGATACGCAGTATTTT | CASSLGSADTDTQYF
TRBJ2-2 | . | TRBV7-3 | . | TGTGCCAGCGGGGAAGGGCCCCCGTCCGGGGAGCTGTTTTTT | CASGEGPPSGELFF
TRBJ2-1 | . | TRBV2 | many | TGTGCCAGCAAGATGATGGGACATCTCCACCTATACAATGAGCAGTTCTTC | CASKMMGHLHLYNEQFF
TRBJ1-1 | . | TRBV25-1 | many | TGTGCCAGCAGGCCGGGGGAGGGGGAAGCTTTCTTT | CASRPGEGEAFF
TRBJ2-5 | . | TRBV20-1 | many | TGCAGTGCTAGAGCGGCGGGGAGGGAGACCCAGTACTTC | CSARAAGRETQYF
TRBJ1-6 | . | TRBV6-1 | . | TGTGCCAGCAGTCAGGGGTATCCACCCCTCCACTTT | CASSQGYPPLHF
TRBJ2-5 | TRBD2 | TRBV7-2 | many | TGTGCCAGCAGCCCCCAACTAGCGGGGGTAGAGACCCAGTACTTC | CASSPQLAGVETQYF
TRBJ2-5 | . | TRBV2 | many | TGTGCCAGCAGTCGGGGGATCCAAGAGACCCAGTACTTC | CASSRGIQETQYF
TRBJ1-5 | TRBD1 | TRBV19 | few | TGTGCCAGTATGAAGGACAGGGCCTTTAATCAGCCCCAGCATTTT | CASMKDRAFNQPQHF
TRBJ2-3 | TRBD2 | TRBV20-1 | . | TGCAGTGCTAGCGGGACTAGCGGGAGTACCGATACGCAGTATTTT | CSASGTSGSTDTQYF
TRBJ2-2 | TRBD1 | TRBV7-3 | many | TGTGCCAGCAGCAGGGACAGGGATGACACCGGGGAGCTGTTTTTT | CASSRDRDDTGELFF
TRBJ1-1 | . | TRBV9 | . | TGTGCCAGCACAAGGATAGGATTGAGCACTGAAGCTTTCTTT | CASTRIGLSTEAFF
TRBJ1-6 | . | TRBV5-5 | few | TGTGCCAGCAGCATCGACAGGCTGAATAATTCACCCCTCCACTTT | CASSIDRLNNSPLHF
TRBJ2-2 | . | TRBV3-1 | few | TGTGCCAGCAGCCAGCCCCTACAGGGAAGGGAGCTGTTTTTT | CASSQPLQGRELFF
TRBJ2-1 | TRBD1 | TRBV7-9 | . | TGTGCCAGCAGCTTGGACAGGGTTCAAGGGCAGCAGTTCTTC | CASSLDRVQGQQFF
TRBJ2-3 | . | TRBV7-2 | many | TGTGCCAGCAGCTTAGCGACTCATTGGGACACAGATACGCAGTATTTT | CASSLATHWDTDTQYF
TRBJ2-3 | . | TRBV18 | many | TGTGCCAGCTCACCTGGCGGAGATACGCAGTATTTT | CASSPGGDTQYF
TRBJ1-1 | . | TRBV18 | many | TGTGCCAGCTCACCCCCAGGCGGTAGGGACACTGAAGCTTTCTTT | CASSPPGGRDTEAFF
TRBJ1-1 | . | TRBV6-2/TRBV6-3 | many | TGTGCCAGCAGTTACTCTCTCGGGAGCACTGAAGCTTTCTTT | CASSYSLGSTEAFF